The entry that follows covers one TCR beta chain sequence. Sequencing was performed with immunoSEQ multiplex PCR; in TCRdb, only in-frame clones are kept and a portion is missing. The data hold roughly 410,000 clones, with around 87% observed a single time. This CDR3 contains 13 residues. V was cut by 0 bases and J by 5 bases, with 10 bases left in between. Germline loops: CDR1 GTSNPN, CDR2 SVGIG (reference sequence). This specimen belongs to a study of blood T cell repertoires in COVID-19. Study information: PBMCs, B-cell-depleted T cells, or T cells provided the cDNA or gDNA that made up the material.

Seattle enrolled patients during active infection and tracked them longitudinally. The clonotype comes from a woman aged 55-69 years with COVID-19, enrolled during active disease. The sample consisted of peripheral blood. This rearrangement joins TRBV30 to TRBJ2-5; possibly TRBD1 for D (5 bases). CDR3 residues: CAWSVPRVETQYF. CDR3 DNA: TGTGCCTGGAGTGTCCCCAGGGTGGAGACCCAGTACTTC. Full variable domain (missing parts from reference TRBV30 and TRBJ2-5): SQTIHQWPATLVQPVGSPLSLECTVEGTSNPNLYWYRQAAGRGLQLLFYSVGIGQISSEVPQNLSASRPQDRQFILSSKKLLLSDSGFYLCAWSVPRVETQYFGPGTRLLVL.